The 29 T cell receptor beta chains reported below all come from one sample, sequenced in a study of T cells after posttransplantation cyclophosphamide (TCRdb year 2016). Receptor libraries were prepared by the immunoSEQ multiplex PCR assay. The table comes from immuneACCESS by way of TCRdb, which keeps in-frame sequences with V and J called. Part of the clones is missing from these tables; in studies checked, under half for an unresolved V gene and the rest for unknown reasons. This sample holds tens of thousands of clones; just over 90% were observed only once. The ten largest clones take up about 3% of the sample. The material sequenced was PBMCs. All receptors come from a woman aged 30 to 39 in good health and a related stem cell transplant donor.

This chain connects TRBV12-5 to TRBJ1-1; D may be TRBD1 (6 bases). Germline assignment: CDR1 LGHNT and CDR2 FRNRAP. The V end lost 8 bases, the J end lost 5 bases, and 15 bases lay between the germline ends. The CDR3 is 13 amino acids. The CDR3 sequence is CASSGGPGTEAFF. CDR3 bases: TGTGCTAGTTCCGGGGGGCCGGGGACTGAAGCTTTCTTT.

This clone turned up a few times. The V call is TRBV4-1, the J call TRBJ1-5; D not certain. V lost 1 base, J lost 10 bases, and 11 bases lay in between. Germline loops: CDR1 MGHRA, CDR2 YSYEKL. This CDR3 has 13 amino acids. CDR3 sequence (DNA): TGCGCCAGCAGCCAAGCCCTGCGACAACCCCAGCATTTT. Protein product: CASSQALRQPQHF.

The rearrangement uses TRBV6-1 and TRBJ2-1, with no clear D. Germline CDR1 reads MNHNS; CDR2 reads SASEGT. V was cut by 2 bases and J by 5 bases, with 13 bases left in between. This CDR3 is built from 15 residues. DNA for the CDR3: TGTGCCAGCAGTGAACTCTACTTCTACAACAATGAGCAGTTCTTC. Its protein product is CASSELYFYNNEQFF.

The genes are TRBV6-5 and TRBJ1-1; possibly TRBD1 for D (5 bases). V gave up 7 bases and J gave up 5 bases, with 14 bases separating them. Germline-derived CDR1 and CDR2 are MNHEY and SVGAGI. The CDR3 totals 13 residues. Written as DNA, the CDR3 is TGTGCCAGCAATGGGCAGGGAAATACTGAAGCTTTCTTT. Its translation: CASNGQGNTEAFF.

The J gene is TRBJ1-2, the V gene TRBV2; D not resolved. This CDR3 contains 12 residues. Germline V gene sequence: CDR1 SNHLY, CDR2 FYNNEI. The V end lost 8 bases, the J end lost 4 bases, and 11 bases lay between the germline ends. In nucleotides, the CDR3 is TGTGCCAGCTCGGGGTACGGCTATGGCTACACCTTC. It is translated as CASSGYGYGYTF. The full variable domain, with the rest looked up from reference TRBV2 and TRBJ1-2, is EPEVTQTPSHQVTQMGQEVILRCVPISNHLYFYWYRQILGQKVEFLVSFYNNEISEKSEIFDDQFSVERPDGSNFTLKIRSTKLEDSAMYFCASSGYGYGYTFGSGTRLTVV.

V usage is TRBV6-5 and J usage is TRBJ1-1, with D uncertain. V lost 0 bases and J 3 bases, leaving 14 bases between the germline ends. The CDR3 covers 16 residues. Per the germline V gene, CDR1 is MNHEY and CDR2 is SVGAGI. The CDR3 sequence is CASSYSSGSLYTEAFF. The CDR3 region has the DNA TGTGCCAGCAGTTACTCGTCTGGATCCTTGTACACTGAAGCTTTCTTT.

The chain is built from TRBV27 and TRBJ2-2, with TRBD1 matching over 9 bases. The ends lost 5 bases at V and 4 bases at J; junction bases unmatched: 11. Germline loops: CDR1 MNHEY, CDR2 SMNVEV (reference sequence). This CDR3 is built from 17 residues. The CDR3 region is CASSPTGGSLITGELFF. DNA for the CDR3: TGTGCCAGCAGTCCTACAGGGGGCTCGCTGATCACCGGGGAGCTGTTTTTT.

The V gene is TRBV9, the J gene TRBJ1-1, with D perhaps matching TRBD1 (5 bases). This CDR3 is 16 amino acids long. V lost 0 bases and J lost 1, with 13 bases in between. From germline, CDR1 is SGDLS and CDR2 YYNGEE. The chain's CDR3 is CASSVDGAAKNTEAFF. CDR3 coding DNA: TGTGCCAGCAGCGTAGACGGGGCGGCAAAGAACACTGAAGCTTTCTTT. The full variable domain, rest sourced from reference TRBV9 and TRBJ1-1, is DSGVTQTPKHLITATGQRVTLRCSPRSGDLSVYWYQQSLDQGLQFLIQYYNGEERAKGNILERFSAQQFPDLHSELNLSSLELGDSALYFCASSVDGAAKNTEAFFGQGTRLTVV.

This clone was counted a single time. V gene TRBV9 combines with J gene TRBJ1-2; 9 bases map to TRBD1. This CDR3 is built from 15 residues. Germline V CDR1 and CDR2: SGDLS, YYNGEE. V dropped 3 bases and J dropped 7; count of bases not matched to a gene: 10. The CDR3 bases are TGTGCCAGCAGCGGGGTTTTGACAGGGGGGTTTGGCTACACCTTC. Translated, it gives CASSGVLTGGFGYTF.

The rearrangement uses TRBV28 and TRBJ2-7; TRBD2 is a possible D gene (5 bases). The germline V gene encodes CDR1 MDHEN and CDR2 SYDVKM. The CDR3 runs 15 residues. The V end was cut by 2 bases, the J end by 3 bases, with 14 bases between. The CDR3 sequence is CASSLGGGVIYEQYF. The CDR3 DNA sequence: TGTGCCAGCAGTTTAGGCGGAGGAGTAATCTACGAGCAGTACTTC.

J is TRBJ1-2 and V is TRBV6-6, with TRBD1 matching over 8 bases. This CDR3 is built from 14 residues. Germline V gene data show CDR1 as MNHNY and CDR2 as SVGAGI (reference sequence). V lost 0 bases, J lost 8 bases, and 5 bases stayed unmatched. The CDR3 loop reads CASSYSQGAEGYTF. The CDR3 nucleotides read TGTGCCAGCAGTTACTCGCAGGGGGCGGAGGGCTACACCTTC.

The chain recombines TRBV9 with TRBJ2-2; possible D gene TRBD2, 7 bases. The CDR3 contains 15 residues. From germline, CDR1 is SGDLS and CDR2 YYNGEE. Trimming removed 3 bases from V and 7 bases from J, with 16 bases in between. The CDR3 region has the DNA TGTGCCAGCAGCGCGGGGGGCACAGAGAACGGGGAGCTGTTTTTT. The encoded protein is CASSAGGTENGELFF. Complete variable domain (other parts from reference TRBV9 and TRBJ2-2): DSGVTQTPKHLITATGQRVTLRCSPRSGDLSVYWYQQSLDQGLQFLIQYYNGEERAKGNILERFSAQQFPDLHSELNLSSLELGDSALYFCASSAGGTENGELFFGEGSRLTVL.

The rearrangement joins TRBV7-8 to TRBJ2-1; 9 nucleotides match TRBD1. The CDR3 length is 16 residues. The V gene end was trimmed by 1 base and the J gene end by 2 bases; junction bases not matched to a gene: 3. Germline loops: CDR1 SGHVS, CDR2 FQNEAQ. The CDR3 coding sequence is TGTGCCAGCAGCTTAGTTGGGACAGGGCCCTACAATGAGCAGTTCTTC. The encoded protein is CASSLVGTGPYNEQFF.

This chain links TRBV23-1 with TRBJ1-2; TRBD1 matches 7 bases. TRBV23-1 is classed as an ORF, of uncertain function. The J segment lost 8 bases and the V segment lost 8 bases, leaving 26 bases of the junction unmatched. This CDR3 has 18 amino acids. CDR3 bases: TGCGCCAGCTACTTTGGGTGGTCCGCAGACAGGGCGGGCGAAGGCTACACCTTC. This translates into CASYFGWSADRAGEGYTF.

The chain employs TRBV5-5 and TRBJ2-2; TRBD2 agrees at 8 bases. The CDR3 spans 15 residues. Germline lookup yields CDR1 SGHKS and CDR2 YYEKEE (reference sequence). V trimming: 0 bases; J trimming: 9 bases; junction bases outside the gene matches: 7. CDR3 nucleotides: TGTGCCAGCAGCTTGGGGACTAGCTGGGACCGGGAGCTGTTTTTT. Protein product: CASSLGTSWDRELFF.

The chain links TRBV27 to TRBJ2-3, with 11 positions matching TRBD2. The V gene end was trimmed by 4 bases and the J gene end by 5 bases; junction bases not matched to a gene: 11. The CDR3 extends over 17 amino acids. Germline assignment: CDR1 MNHEY and CDR2 SMNVEV (reference sequence). CDR3 protein: CASSSPLSGGAVDTQYF. The DNA for the CDR3 is TGTGCCAGCAGTTCACCCCTTAGCGGGGGGGCCGTAGATACGCAGTATTTT.

The chain employs TRBV9 and TRBJ2-7; 11 bases fit TRBD2. The CDR3 runs to 14 residues. Trimming took 4 bases from V and 3 from J; bases not matched to a gene: 3. Germline loops: CDR1 SGDLS, CDR2 YYNGEE. CDR3 residues: CASSLGLAGYEQYF. The CDR3 nucleotides are TGTGCCAGCAGCCTAGGACTAGCGGGCTACGAGCAGTACTTC.

This rearrangement joins TRBV5-1 to TRBJ1-4, with a weak D call TRBD1 (5 bases). The CDR3 covers 16 residues. V dropped 1 base and J dropped 6 bases, with 16 bases sitting between them. Germline lookup yields CDR1 SGHRS and CDR2 YFSETQ. The CDR3 coding sequence is TGCGCCAGCAGCTTGTCGCAGGGAGTAGGAGATGAAAAACTGTTTTTT. As protein: CASSLSQGVGDEKLFF.

The sample holds one count of this clone. This chain links TRBV5-1 with TRBJ2-3, with 8 bases that match TRBD2. The CDR3 is 17 amino acids. Germline V CDR1 and CDR2: SGHRS, YFSETQ. Trimming took 1 base from V and 2 from J; bases not matched to a gene: 9. CDR3 sequence reads: CASSLLPRGVLTDTQYF. The CDR3, as DNA: TGCGCCAGCAGCTTGTTACCGCGGGGGGTCCTCACAGATACGCAGTATTTT.

V gene TRBV18 combines with J gene TRBJ2-3, with D possibly being TRBD2 (5 bases). The CDR3 has 15 residues. V lost 3 bases, J lost 4 bases, and 14 bases lay in between. CDR1 is KGHSH, CDR2 LQKENI, per germline. The CDR3 sequence is CASSPARGPPDTQYF. The CDR3 nucleotides are TGTGCCAGCTCACCGGCACGGGGTCCACCAGATACGCAGTATTTT.

The rearrangement links TRBV5-6 to TRBJ1-2; D call uncertain. This CDR3 contains 11 residues. CDR1 is SGHDT, CDR2 YYEEEE, per germline. V lost 4 bases and J 4 bases, leaving 5 bases between the germline ends. The DNA for the CDR3 is TGTGCCAGCAGCAAGATCTATGGCTACACCTTC. This gives the protein CASSKIYGYTF.

The rearrangement links TRBV7-3 to TRBJ2-5, with 8 bases aligning to TRBD1. With 5 bases clipped from V and 5 bases from J, the junction kept 10 bases outside the gene matches. The CDR3 totals 15 residues. In germline, CDR1 is SGHTA, CDR2 FQGTGA. The DNA of the CDR3 is TGTGCCAGCAGCCCAGGACAGGGATTGGGGGAGACCCAGTACTTC. It encodes CASSPGQGLGETQYF.

The rearrangement joins TRBV2 to TRBJ1-2; D gene ambiguous. Deletions cut 4 bases from V and 3 bases from J, with 15 bases between. The CDR3 has 15 residues. The germline CDR1 and CDR2 sequences are SNHLY and FYNNEI. For the CDR3, the DNA is TGTGCCAGCAGTGTAGACCGTGGTCGGGACTATGGCTACACCTTC. This sequence encodes CASSVDRGRDYGYTF.

The chain employs TRBV27 and TRBJ1-5; D unresolved. V lost 3 bases and J lost 6, with 9 bases in between. This CDR3 region has 13 residues. Germline lookup yields CDR1 MNHEY and CDR2 SMNVEV (reference sequence). In DNA form, the CDR3 reads TGTGCCAGCAGTTTTATCTCTGGTCAGCCCCAGCATTTT. Its protein product is CASSFISGQPQHF.

The V call is TRBV4-2, the J call TRBJ1-1; possible D gene TRBD1, 6 bases. The CDR3 extends over 13 amino acids. The V end lost 1 base, the J end lost 7 bases, and 10 bases lay between the germline ends. The germline V gene encodes CDR1 LGHNA and CDR2 YNFKEQ. This chain's CDR3 is CASSQGRQDEAFF. CDR3 bases: TGTGCCAGCAGCCAAGGCCGACAGGATGAAGCTTTCTTT.

The chain is built from TRBV5-1 and TRBJ2-7; 9 bases match TRBD1. The CDR3 length is 16 residues. Germline lookup yields CDR1 SGHRS and CDR2 YFSETQ. Unmatched junction bases numbered 6, after V lost 0 bases and J lost 2 bases. The CDR3 bases are TGCGCCAGCAGCTTGGGGCACAGGGGGCTTGCCTACGAGCAGTACTTC. Its translation: CASSLGHRGLAYEQYF.

The chain is built from TRBV7-9 and TRBJ1-6, with unresolved D. Trimming pared 5 bases from V and 9 bases from J, leaving 8 bases between. The CDR3 covers 12 residues. The germline CDR1 and CDR2 sequences are SEHNR and FQNEAQ (reference sequence). The CDR3 region has the DNA TGTGCCAGCAGCCGGGAGCCTTCACCCCTCCACTTT. This gives the protein CASSREPSPLHF.

The chain combines TRBV7-2 with TRBJ2-5; D unresolved. Germline lookup yields CDR1 SGHTA and CDR2 FQGNSA. The CDR3 is 13 amino acids. V was pared by 1 base and J by 4 bases, with 7 bases between. CDR3 amino acids: CASSLVEIETQYF. CDR3 bases: TGTGCCAGCAGCTTAGTCGAAATAGAGACCCAGTACTTC.

The rearrangement uses TRBV7-2 and TRBJ1-1; D is unresolved. Trimming took 1 base from V and 1 from J, leaving 4 bases between them. The CDR3 sequence is 13 residues long. CDR1 is SGHTA and CDR2 is FQGNSA in the germline V gene. The CDR3 DNA is TGTGCCAGCAGCTTAGGAACGAACACTGAAGCTTTCTTT. It yields the protein CASSLGTNTEAFF.